Shown below are 23 T cell receptor beta chains from a single sample sequenced in a study of T cells after yellow fever vaccination. TCRdb used MiXCR to reprocess the 5' RACE reads, holding one entry per CDR3 protein. The sample holds around 70,000 distinct CDR3 sequences, around 6.5% seen once. Material: CD8+ T cells sorted from PBMCs, obtained 5 to 6 days after the first yellow fever vaccination. The receptor source for this set is a man younger than 35 who received the YFV17D yellow fever vaccine.

This clonotype was seen repeatedly, ten times or more. The CDR3: CASVPGLSYNEQFF. The CDR3 nucleotides read TGTGCCAGCGTCCCAGGGCTCTCCTACAATGAGCAGTTCTTC. The chain has TRBV7-9 and TRBJ2-1; weak D call: TRBD1 (5 bases). Trimming cost V 8 bases and J 0 bases, with 11 bases left between them. Looked up from germline, CDR1 is SEHNR and CDR2 is FQNEAQ (reference sequence). CDR3 length: 14 residues.

Concerning this clonotype itself: One end of the junction fails to match germline, which may point to a read error. The chain is built from TRBV4-2 and TRBJ2-3, with D maybe TRBD2 (5 bases). Germline values: CDR1 LGHNA, CDR2 YNFKEQ. CDR3 size: 16 residues. The CDR3 DNA follows: TGCACCAGCAGCCAGGATTTAGCGCATGGCACAGATACGCAGTATTTT. Protein: CTSSQDLAHGTDTQYF.

This clonotype was recorded many times. This chain uses TRBV10-3 with TRBJ1-1, with D perhaps matching TRBD1 (5 bases). The V and J ends lost 10 bases and 0 bases respectively, with 12 bases between them. Germline V lookup: CDR1 ENHRY, CDR2 SYGVKD. The CDR3 extends over 13 amino acids. The CDR3 spells CASSPGLNTEAFF. CDR3 DNA: TGTGCCAGCTCACCAGGGCTGAACACTGAAGCTTTCTTT.

This clonotype was seen more than once but under ten times. The V gene is TRBV5-5, the J gene TRBJ2-3; D is unresolved. The CDR3 runs to 13 residues. Germline CDR1 is SGHKS and CDR2 is YYEKEE (reference sequence). Trimming shortened V by 4 bases and J by 3 bases, and 9 bases separated the two germline ends. CDR3 sequence: CASSAPNTDTQYF. In nucleotides, the CDR3 is TGTGCCAGCAGCGCCCCGAATACAGATACGCAGTATTTT.

This sequence joins TRBV6-5 and TRBJ2-3; tentatively, D is TRBD1 (6 bases). The CDR3 sequence is 16 residues long. The germline gives CDR1 MNHEY, CDR2 SVGAGI. Trimming took 4 bases from V and 2 from J, leaving 16 bases between them. CDR3 DNA: TGTGCCAGCAGTTCCCCGACAGGCTTCTCCACAGATACGCAGTATTTT. Amino acids: CASSSPTGFSTDTQYF.

The table lists this clonotype with many counts. V gene TRBV27 combines with J gene TRBJ2-4; D possibly corresponds to TRBD2 (6 bases). With 6 bases removed from V and 0 bases from J, the gap between germline ends came to 12 bases. The CDR3 spans 15 residues. Germline CDR1 is MNHEY and CDR2 is SMNVEV (reference sequence). CDR3 sequence reads: CASSSGELAKNIQYF. Here the CDR3 DNA reads TGTGCCAGCAGCTCGGGGGAGCTAGCCAAAAACATTCAGTACTTC.

This clonotype was picked up many times. The chain combines TRBV3-1 with TRBJ2-7; 9 nucleotides match TRBD1. This CDR3 spans 14 amino acids. The V gene's germline CDR1 is LGHDT and CDR2 YNNKEL (reference sequence). After removal of 0 bases from V and 3 bases from J, the junction contained 0 bases not matched to a gene. The DNA for the CDR3 is TGTGCCAGCAGCCAAGAGACAGGGGGCTACGAGCAGTACGTC. Protein: CASSQETGGYEQYV.

This clonotype turned up a few times. This chain uses TRBV11-2 with TRBJ2-5; 9 positions match TRBD1. Trimming at V came to 5 bases and at J to 4 bases, leaving 8 bases not matched to a gene. Germline-derived CDR1 and CDR2 are SGHAT and FQNNGV. The CDR3 is 15 residues long. The CDR3 region has the DNA TGTGCCAGCAGCGTAGGACAGGGGTTATTAGAGACCCAGTACTTC. Its protein product is CASSVGQGLLETQYF. The full variable domain, rest sourced from reference TRBV11-2 and TRBJ2-5, is EAGVAQSPRYKIIEKRQSVAFWCNPISGHATLYWYQQILGQGPKLLIQFQNNGVVDDSQLPKDRFSAERLKGVDSTLKIQPAKLEDSAVYLCASSVGQGLLETQYFGPGTRLLVL.

The genes are TRBV6-2 or TRBV6-3 and TRBJ2-1; TRBD1 or TRBD2 may be the D gene (5 bases each). CDR3 size: 17 residues. Germline V gives CDR1 MNHEY, CDR2 SVGEGT. Trimming took 0 bases from V and 4 from J, leaving 16 bases between them. The CDR3 loop reads CASSYSGVRRKYNEQFF. The CDR3, as DNA: TGTGCCAGCAGTTACTCGGGGGTCAGACGAAAATACAATGAGCAGTTCTTC.

The V call is TRBV11-2, the J call TRBJ2-3, with 12 bases matching TRBD2. The CDR3 runs 17 residues. Germline values: CDR1 SGHAT, CDR2 FQNNGV. J was trimmed by 7 bases and V by 1 base; bases with no gene match: 9. CDR3: CASSLGTSGAVPHTQYF. CDR3 bases: TGTGCCAGCAGCTTAGGGACTAGCGGGGCCGTCCCTCATACGCAGTATTTT.

This chain connects TRBV27 to TRBJ2-1; TRBD1 or TRBD2 may be the D gene (5 bases each). CDR1 MNHEY and CDR2 SMNVEV come from the germline V gene (reference sequence). V lost 0 bases, J lost 9 bases, and 15 bases lay in between. The CDR3 totals 15 residues. CDR3 protein: CASSLSRDPLGEQFF. CDR3 DNA sequence: TGTGCCAGCAGTTTATCCAGGGACCCTTTAGGTGAGCAGTTCTTC.

This clonotype is deemed medium-sized. The V gene is TRBV29-1, the J gene TRBJ2-1; 9 bases map to TRBD1. The CDR3 covers 15 residues. J was trimmed by 5 bases and V by 1 base; bases with no gene match: 6. CDR1 and CDR2 (germline): SQVTM, ANQGSEA. The CDR3: CSVEGGDREDNEQFF. The CDR3 bases are TGCAGCGTTGAAGGGGGGGACAGGGAAGACAATGAGCAGTTCTTC.

V usage is TRBV27 and J usage is TRBJ2-1, with 9 bases fitting TRBD1. The germline V gene has CDR1 MNHEY and CDR2 SMNVEV (reference sequence). V was clipped by 6 bases and J by 10 bases; unmatched bases: 16. The CDR3 has 16 residues. The CDR3 coding sequence is TGTGCCAGCAGGCCCTTATCGGGACAGGGTACTTTCGAGCAGTTCTTC. It yields the protein CASRPLSGQGTFEQFF.

This clonotype has ten or more counts. The CDR3 region is CASSPRTSGGKRYEQYF. CDR3 bases: TGTGCCAGCTCACCTCGGACTAGCGGGGGCAAACGCTACGAGCAGTACTTC. The V gene is TRBV18, the J gene TRBJ2-7, with 13 bases that match TRBD2. With 3 bases clipped from V and 3 bases from J, the junction kept 8 bases outside the gene matches. Germline V gene data show CDR1 as KGHSH and CDR2 as LQKENI. The CDR3 has 17 amino acids.

This clonotype appeared many times. This chain joins TRBV13 and TRBJ2-1; D uncertain. V gave up 1 base and J gave up 10 bases, with 14 bases separating them. The CDR3 contains 14 residues. Germline V gene data show CDR1 as PRHDT and CDR2 as FYEKMQ (reference sequence). Written as DNA, the CDR3 is TGTGCCAGCAGCTTAGCCGGCAGTATACTCGAGCAGTTCTTC. Translating it yields CASSLAGSILEQFF.

This clonotype was counted many times. The chain employs TRBV20-1 and TRBJ2-3; 7 bases are shared with TRBD2. The J segment lost 2 bases and the V segment lost 6 bases, leaving 5 bases of the junction unmatched. Germline CDR1 and CDR2: DFQATT and SNEGSKA (reference sequence). The CDR3 spans 13 residues. DNA of the CDR3: TGCAGTGCCACTAGCGTCTCCACAGATACGCAGTATTTT. Its protein product is CSATSVSTDTQYF.

CDR3 amino acids: CATLIQGYSPGANVLTF. CDR3 in DNA: TGTGCCACCTTAATACAGGGTTATAGCCCTGGGGCCAACGTCCTGACTTTC. The chain has TRBV6-2 or TRBV6-3 and TRBJ2-6, with D maybe TRBD1 (6 bases). Germline V gives CDR1 MNHEY, CDR2 SVGEGT. Trimming took 10 bases from V and 2 from J, leaving 21 bases between them. The CDR3 covers 17 residues.

The sample holds a few counts of this clonotype. This rearrangement joins TRBV5-1 to TRBJ1-1; D perhaps matches TRBD1 (6 bases). The CDR3 has 15 residues. V was trimmed by 0 bases and J by 2 bases, leaving 11 bases between them. The germline V gene has CDR1 SGHRS and CDR2 YFSETQ. CDR3 region: CASSLGGQPNTEAFF. In DNA form, the CDR3 reads TGCGCCAGCAGCTTGGGAGGACAGCCTAACACTGAAGCTTTCTTT.

This clonotype was seen many times. The chain has TRBV4-3 and TRBJ2-1; D tentatively fits TRBD1 or TRBD2 (6 bases each). Trimming stripped 1 base from V and 0 bases from J, with 10 bases between. Germline values: CDR1 LGHNA, CDR2 YSLEER. The CDR3 contains 16 residues. CDR3 residues: CASSQGGGTSYNEQFF. As DNA, the CDR3 is TGCGCCAGCAGCCAAGGAGGGGGGACCTCCTACAATGAGCAGTTCTTC.

This clonotype was seen ten or more times. The chain is built from TRBV20-1 and TRBJ2-1; 7 bases fit TRBD2. The germline V gene encodes CDR1 DFQATT and CDR2 SNEGSKA (reference sequence). The length of the CDR3 is 15 residues. Trimming at V came to 0 bases and at J to 4 bases, leaving 6 bases not matched to a gene. This chain's CDR3 is CSARDRAGRYNEQFF. CDR3 in DNA: TGCAGTGCTAGAGATCGAGCGGGGCGGTACAATGAGCAGTTCTTC.

The table lists this clonotype with many counts. This rearrangement joins TRBV6-2 or TRBV6-3 to TRBJ1-1; possible D gene TRBD1, 6 bases. This CDR3 is 15 amino acids long. V lost 2 bases and J 3 bases, leaving 13 bases between the germline ends. Germline V CDR1 and CDR2: MNHEY, SVGEGT. The CDR3 here is CASSYPPTGYTEAFF. In DNA form, the CDR3 reads TGTGCCAGCAGTTACCCCCCCACAGGGTACACTGAAGCTTTCTTT.

As concerns this clonotype: At one end the junction does not follow the germline gene, possibly because of a read error. The chain is built from TRBV7-2 and TRBJ2-1, with D possibly TRBD1 on 5 matching bases. The CDR3 loop spans 15 amino acids. Per germline, CDR1 SGHTA and CDR2 FQGNSA. The CDR3, as DNA: TGTGCCAGTAGCTTCGCCGTTTACAGGAACAATGAGCAGTTCTTC. Residues: CASSFAVYRNNEQFF.

J is TRBJ1-2 and V is TRBV4-3; D is uncertain. Germline loops: CDR1 LGHNA, CDR2 YSLEER. The CDR3 is 16 residues long. V dropped 2 bases and J dropped 0 bases, with 13 bases sitting between them. CDR3 in amino acids: CASSQNSGFSNYGYTF. The CDR3 nucleotides read TGCGCCAGCAGCCAAAACTCTGGTTTTTCTAACTATGGCTACACCTTC.